One sample yielded the 16 T cell receptor beta chains listed below, sequenced in a study of CXCR3-negative and CXCR3-positive naive CD8 T cells. Each TRB cDNA library was prepared by 5' RACE (with UMI labels). No DNA is given; TCRdb re-called the 5' RACE reads and lists each CDR3 protein once. The sample has over 100,000 distinct CDR3 sequences. Input material: naive CXCR3- CD8+ T cells from blood. Subset specified: CD45RO-CCR7+CD27+CD95- naive CD8+ T cells lacking CXCR3 (TNR3-). Source of these receptors: a human donor in good health. Some clones in this sample may be carry-over from other donors' samples.

This sequence joins TRBV4-1 and TRBJ2-3; TCRdb's D gene call, TRBD1, goes unchecked for lack of DNA. This CDR3 region has 17 residues. From germline, CDR1 is MGHRA and CDR2 YSYEKL. The CDR3 here is CASSQDTVRGGTDTQYF.

CDR3 sequence reads: CSVEHRGRNNEQFF. J is TRBJ2-1 and V is TRBV29-1; TCRdb selects TRBD1, and the lack of DNA leaves this call unchecked. Germline V gene lookup returns CDR1 SQVTM and CDR2 ANQGSEA. CDR3 length: 14 residues.

The chain uses TRBV29-1 and TRBJ1-1; TCRdb's assignment of TRBD1 cannot be checked, as there is no DNA. Looked up from germline, CDR1 is SQVTM and CDR2 is ANQGSEA. The CDR3 is 14 residues long. CDR3 sequence: CSVERGTAFLEAFF.

The J gene is TRBJ2-7, the V gene TRBV7-9; the TRBD1 assignment by TCRdb is unverifiable without DNA. Germline-derived CDR1 and CDR2 are SEHNR and FQNEAQ (reference sequence). The CDR3 contains 14 residues. CDR3 loop: CASSIQGAPYEQYF.

The chain recombines TRBV29-1 with TRBJ1-1. This CDR3 has 13 amino acids. Germline CDR1 SQVTM, CDR2 ANQGSEA. CDR3 amino acids: CSVGNSMVTEAFF.

The chain uses TRBV29-1 and TRBJ2-2. The germline V gene encodes CDR1 SQVTM and CDR2 ANQGSEA. There are 12 residues in the CDR3. The CDR3 region is CSVEFETGELFF.

The chain couples TRBV4-1 to TRBJ1-1; as DNA is missing, the TRBD1 call by TCRdb cannot be tested. The V gene's germline CDR1 is MGHRA and CDR2 YSYEKL. The CDR3 is 15 amino acids. This CDR3 is CASSLLGQGMAEAFF.

The rearrangement links TRBV28 to TRBJ2-5; as DNA is missing, the TRBD1 call by TCRdb cannot be tested. CDR3 size: 19 residues. Germline lookup yields CDR1 MDHEN and CDR2 SYDVKM. CDR3: CASSLGTGGSGRYQETQYF. Based on the CDR3 plus reference TRBV28 and TRBJ2-5, the full variable domain is DVKVTQSSRYLVKRTGEKVFLECVQDMDHENMFWYRQDPGLGLRLIYFSYDVKMKEKGDIPEGYSVSREKKERFSLILESASTNQTSMYLCASSLGTGGSGRYQETQYFGPGTRLLVL.

V usage is TRBV27 and J usage is TRBJ2-7; TCRdb's D call, TRBD2, is unchecked because there is no DNA. This CDR3 spans 13 amino acids. Germline V gene sequence: CDR1 MNHEY, CDR2 SMNVEV (reference sequence). CDR3 residues: CASGISGIYEQYF.

The chain is built from TRBV7-9 and TRBJ2-7; TCRdb calls TRBD1, which cannot be checked without DNA. This CDR3 is 15 amino acids long. Per germline, CDR1 SEHNR and CDR2 FQNEAQ (reference sequence). The CDR3 is CASSRPQTGDYEQYF.

The chain combines TRBV4-1 with TRBJ2-7; TCRdb names TRBD1, which stays unverified in the absence of DNA. Germline assignment: CDR1 MGHRA and CDR2 YSYEKL. The CDR3 totals 17 residues. The CDR3 loop is CASSQGTGGTVSYEQYF.

The rearrangement joins TRBV29-1 to TRBJ2-1; the TRBD2 assignment by TCRdb is unverifiable without DNA. Per the germline V gene, CDR1 is SQVTM and CDR2 is ANQGSEA. The CDR3 runs to 13 residues. CDR3 sequence: CSVDILGDNEQFF.

The CDR3 is CASSLLSPTGRIYNEQFF. The chain uses TRBV5-4 and TRBJ2-1; TCRdb designates TRBD1, a call that cannot be tested without DNA. This CDR3 spans 18 amino acids. Germline V lookup: CDR1 SGHNT, CDR2 YYREEE (reference sequence).

This chain connects TRBV5-1 to TRBJ1-5. Looked up from germline, CDR1 is SGHRS and CDR2 is YFSETQ. The CDR3 extends over 15 amino acids. The CDR3: CASSLEGFSNQPQHF.

The chain combines TRBV24-1 with TRBJ2-3; with no DNA, the TCRdb D assignment of TRBD2 cannot be verified. The CDR3 totals 13 residues. The germline V gene has CDR1 KGHDR and CDR2 SFDVKD. CDR3: CATSDASGASKYF.

This rearrangement joins TRBV13 to TRBJ2-5; TCRdb calls TRBD1, which cannot be checked without DNA. Germline loops: CDR1 PRHDT, CDR2 FYEKMQ (reference sequence). The CDR3 covers 15 residues. CDR3: CASSLISRGLETQYF.